Below, 19 T cell receptor beta chains from the same sample are listed, as sequenced in a study of blood T cell repertoires in COVID-19. Sequenced by immunoSEQ multiplex PCR; TCRdb stores in-frame clones only, minus some. This sample has some 170,000 clones; 87% occur once, and the top ten carry 1.6%. The material sequenced was peripheral blood. These receptors all come from a woman aged 50 to 60 with acute or convalescent COVID-19.

This chain uses TRBV10-3 with TRBJ2-1; perhaps TRBD1 as D (6 bases). V lost 9 bases, J lost 6 bases, and 15 bases lay in between. The CDR3 is 13 amino acids. Germline V lookup: CDR1 ENHRY, CDR2 SYGVKD. As DNA, the CDR3 is TGTGCCATGACGGACAGCCCAGGCAATGAGCAGTTCTTC. Encoded protein: CAMTDSPGNEQFF.

This clone was picked up one time. The sample holds other DNA sequences that translate to the same CDR3. V usage is TRBV7-9 and J usage is TRBJ1-1; D is possibly TRBD1 (5 bases). V was clipped by 2 bases and J by 1 base, with 8 bases between them. CDR1 is SEHNR and CDR2 is FQNEAQ in the germline V gene (reference sequence). The CDR3 totals 14 residues. The CDR3 sequence: CASSLQGANTEAFF. CDR3 nucleotides: TGTGCCAGCAGCTTACAAGGGGCGAACACTGAAGCTTTCTTT.

The sample holds one count of this clone. The CDR3 DNA follows: TGTGCCAGCAGCTTGGGGGGTCTCACTGAAGCTTTCTTT. This sequence encodes CASSLGGLTEAFF. The V and J genes are TRBV7-3 and TRBJ1-1; TRBD1 is a possible D gene (5 bases). From germline, CDR1 is SGHTA and CDR2 FQGTGA. V was pared by 3 bases and J by 4 bases, with 9 bases between. This CDR3 has 13 residues. Drawing the rest from reference TRBV7-3 and TRBJ1-1, the complete variable domain is GAGVSQTPSNKVTEKGKYVELRCDPISGHTALYWYRQSLGQGPEFLIYFQGTGAADDSGLPNDRFFAVRPEGSVSTLKIQRTERGDSAVYLCASSLGGLTEAFFGQGTRLTVV.

The genes are TRBV5-1 and TRBJ2-5; D is unresolved. V lost 0 bases and J lost 5, with 8 bases in between. CDR3 length: 13 residues. The germline gives CDR1 SGHRS, CDR2 YFSETQ. CDR3 sequence reads: CASSLALSETQYF. CDR3 DNA sequence: TGCGCCAGCAGCTTGGCCCTAAGCGAGACCCAGTACTTC.

The V and J genes are TRBV19 and TRBJ2-7; possibly TRBD1 for D (6 bases). Germline V gives CDR1 LNHDA, CDR2 SQIVND (reference sequence). V was shortened by 3 bases and J by 2 bases, with 14 bases between the two germline ends. This CDR3 has 15 amino acids. In nucleotides, the CDR3 is TGTGCCAGTAGTATGAGCAGGGGAACGACCTACGAGCAGTACTTC. As protein: CASSMSRGTTYEQYF.

This clone was counted once. The chain links TRBV11-3 to TRBJ2-3, with D possibly being TRBD2 (6 bases). The CDR3 loop spans 17 amino acids. Looked up from germline, CDR1 is SGHNT and CDR2 is YENEEA. Trimming took 1 base from V and 3 from J, leaving 17 bases between them. The CDR3 DNA reads as TGTGCCAGCAGCTTAGGCCATCCGGGAGAGGGGACAGATACGCAGTATTTT. It encodes CASSLGHPGEGTDTQYF.

This clone was detected only once. The chain recombines TRBV30 with TRBJ1-5; D is perhaps TRBD1 (6 bases). Germline-derived CDR1 and CDR2 are GTSNPN and SVGIG (reference sequence). The CDR3 extends over 13 amino acids. The germline V and J ends were trimmed by 5 bases and 1 base, with 9 bases remaining between them. The CDR3 protein is CAWDTGSNQPQHF. CDR3 bases: TGTGCCTGGGACACAGGGAGCAATCAGCCCCAGCATTTT.

V and J are TRBV3-1 (or the pseudogene TRBV3-2) and TRBJ2-1, with 10 nucleotides matching TRBD2. V lost 2 bases and J lost 2; bases outside the gene matches: 3. Germline CDR1 reads LGHDT; CDR2 reads YNNKEL (reference sequence). The CDR3 spans 16 residues. The CDR3 sequence is CASSQWGLATYNEQFF. The DNA of the CDR3 is TGTGCCAGCAGCCAATGGGGACTAGCGACCTACAATGAGCAGTTCTTC.

This chain uses TRBV7-3 with TRBJ2-7; perhaps TRBD1 as D (6 bases). This CDR3 comprises 16 residues. Germline CDR1 and CDR2: SGHTA and FQGTGA. V lost 5 bases, J lost 0 bases, and 17 bases lay in between. For the CDR3, the DNA is TGTGCCAGCAGCCCTAGGGGGACACTTGGCTCCTACGAGCAGTACTTC. As protein: CASSPRGTLGSYEQYF.

A single count supports this clone. V gene TRBV24-1 combines with J gene TRBJ1-2, with D hard to call. Germline V gene lookup returns CDR1 KGHDR and CDR2 SFDVKD. This CDR3 comprises 14 residues. V was clipped by 5 bases and J by 2 bases, with 11 bases between them. This chain's CDR3 is CATSGELLNYGYTF. CDR3 DNA sequence: TGTGCCACCAGTGGGGAGCTGCTAAACTATGGCTACACCTTC.

This clone was recorded once. The chain combines TRBV5-6 with TRBJ2-7; the match to TRBD1 covers 9 bases. The germline gives CDR1 SGHDT, CDR2 YYEEEE. This CDR3 region has 15 residues. Trimming took 1 base from V and 5 from J; bases not matched to a gene: 7. DNA for the CDR3: TGTGCCAGCAGCTTGACAGGGGGCGCCCTGAACGAGCAGTACTTC. This translates into CASSLTGGALNEQYF.

The CDR3 DNA reads as TGTGCCTGGAGTGCGGGACTAGCGGAGACCCAGTACTTC. Its translation: CAWSAGLAETQYF. The chain joins TRBV30 to TRBJ2-5, with 10 positions matching TRBD2. Looked up from germline, CDR1 is GTSNPN and CDR2 is SVGIG (reference sequence). The V gene end was trimmed by 1 base and the J gene end by 5 bases; junction bases not matched to a gene: 1. The CDR3 contains 13 residues.

The rearrangement uses TRBV6-5 and TRBJ1-1, with D possibly matching TRBD1 (6 bases). This CDR3 is 16 amino acids long. The germline V gene has CDR1 MNHEY and CDR2 SVGAGI. Trimming took 0 bases from V and 1 from J, leaving 12 bases between them. The CDR3 DNA reads as TGTGCCAGCAGTTACTCGCCCCCAGGGGCGAACACTGAAGCTTTCTTT. This codes for CASSYSPPGANTEAFF.

V is TRBV4-1 and J is TRBJ2-1; tentative D call: TRBD2 (7 bases). Deletions cut 3 bases from V and 6 bases from J, with 21 bases between. This CDR3 has 17 residues. Per the germline V gene, CDR1 is MGHRA and CDR2 is YSYEKL. The CDR3 region is CASSHFTGGPSGNEQFF. In DNA form, the CDR3 reads TGCGCCAGCAGCCATTTCACCGGGGGGCCCTCGGGCAATGAGCAGTTCTTC.

The V and J genes are TRBV2 and TRBJ2-1, with TRBD1 matching 7 bases. The V gene end was trimmed by 4 bases and the J gene end by 5 bases; junction bases not matched to a gene: 2. There are 13 residues in the CDR3. CDR1 SNHLY and CDR2 FYNNEI come from the germline V gene. The CDR3 protein is CASSVGQHNEQFF. CDR3 DNA sequence: TGTGCCAGCAGTGTGGGACAGCACAATGAGCAGTTCTTC. Filled out from reference TRBV2 and TRBJ2-1, the complete variable domain reads EPEVTQTPSHQVTQMGQEVILRCVPISNHLYFYWYRQILGQKVEFLVSFYNNEISEKSEIFDDQFSVERPDGSNFTLKIRSTKLEDSAMYFCASSVGQHNEQFFGPGTRLTVL.

The rearrangement links TRBV24-1 to TRBJ1-5; tentatively, D is TRBD1 (5 bases). Germline CDR1 reads KGHDR; CDR2 reads SFDVKD. V lost 5 bases, J lost 0 bases, and 10 bases lay in between. The CDR3 loop spans 15 amino acids. The CDR3 DNA reads TGTGCCACCAGTGCCCCCAGGGATAGCAATCAGCCCCAGCATTTT. As protein: CATSAPRDSNQPQHF.

In this sample, this clone turned up a few times. The chain couples TRBV7-3 to TRBJ2-2; perhaps TRBD2 as D (5 bases). Looked up from germline, CDR1 is SGHTA and CDR2 is FQGTGA. Trimming stripped 4 bases from V and 7 bases from J, with 10 bases between. The CDR3 extends over 13 amino acids. CDR3 region: CASSSGKGGELFF. The CDR3 nucleotides are TGTGCCAGCAGCTCGGGGAAGGGCGGGGAGCTGTTTTTT. The full variable domain, in which reference TRBV7-3 and TRBJ2-2 provide the parts outside the CDR3, is GAGVSQTPSNKVTEKGKYVELRCDPISGHTALYWYRQSLGQGPEFLIYFQGTGAADDSGLPNDRFFAVRPEGSVSTLKIQRTERGDSAVYLCASSSGKGGELFFGEGSRLTVL.

The chain carries TRBV6-4 and TRBJ1-2; 7 nucleotides align to TRBD1. Losses at the gene ends were 5 bases for V and 7 bases for J; bases not matched to a gene: 13. The CDR3 has 15 amino acids. CDR1 is MRHNA and CDR2 is SNTAGT in the germline V gene. CDR3 sequence: CASSKPQGHRCGYTF. The CDR3 DNA reads TGTGCCAGCAGTAAACCACAGGGGCACCGGTGTGGCTACACCTTC.

This clone was seen ten or more times. In DNA form, the CDR3 reads TGTGCCAGTACAAGAGCCAGGGAGGCTGGAAACACCATATATTTT. This encodes CASTRAREAGNTIYF. This chain links TRBV19 with TRBJ1-3; a possible D gene is TRBD1 (5 bases). Per germline, CDR1 LNHDA and CDR2 SQIVND (reference sequence). The CDR3 sequence is 15 residues long. V lost 7 bases and J 2 bases, leaving 15 bases between the germline ends.